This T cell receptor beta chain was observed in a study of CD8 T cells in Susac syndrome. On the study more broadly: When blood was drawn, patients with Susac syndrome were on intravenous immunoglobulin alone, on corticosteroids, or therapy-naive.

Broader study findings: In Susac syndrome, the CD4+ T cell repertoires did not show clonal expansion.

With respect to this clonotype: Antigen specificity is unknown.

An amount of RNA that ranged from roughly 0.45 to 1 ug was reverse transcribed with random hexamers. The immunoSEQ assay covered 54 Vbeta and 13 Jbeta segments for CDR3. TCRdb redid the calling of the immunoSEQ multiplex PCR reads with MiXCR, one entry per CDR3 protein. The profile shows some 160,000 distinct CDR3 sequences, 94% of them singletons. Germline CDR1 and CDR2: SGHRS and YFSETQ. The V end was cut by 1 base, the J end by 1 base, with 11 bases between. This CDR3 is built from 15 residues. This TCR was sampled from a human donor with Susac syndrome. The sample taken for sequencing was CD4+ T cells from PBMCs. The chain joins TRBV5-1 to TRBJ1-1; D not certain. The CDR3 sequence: CASSLYSWGNTEAFF. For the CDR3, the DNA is TGCGCCAGCAGCTTGTATTCCTGGGGGAACACTGAAGCTTTCTTT. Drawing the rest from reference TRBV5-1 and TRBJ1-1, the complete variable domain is KAGVTQTPRYLIKTRGQQVTLSCSPISGHRSVSWYQQTPGQGLQFLFEYFSETQRNKGNFPGRFSGRQFSNSRSEMNVSTLELGDSALYLCASSLYSWGNTEAFFGQGTRLTVV.